This T cell receptor beta chain originates from a study of immune heterogeneity within non-small cell lung tumors listed by TCRdb under 2018. Broadly, across the study: Histology comprised a handful of squamous cell carcinomas, roughly ten non-squamous carcinomas and 1 tumor not otherwise specified. To look at intratumoral immune heterogeneity, the study ran whole-exome sequencing, RNA-seq and TCR beta repertoire sequencing on several spatially distinct regions taken from every NSCLC tumor. TCR repertoire analysis included approximately 60 tumor loci from approximately 16 patients, whereas transcriptome data included only approximately 48 loci from 11 to 12 patients. Binding of neoantigens to the HLA alleles of each patient was predicted with netMHCpan-3.0 for mutant peptides of 8 to 11 amino acids.

The germline V gene sets CDR1 to SGDLS and CDR2 to YYNGEE. Germline trimming amounts to 3 bases on V and 4 bases on J, with 10 as the count of junction bases outside the gene matches. Taken from cysteine to phenylalanine, the CDR3 has 17 residues. Solely the CDR3 DNA is kept, with 51 bases framed from the first base. For the TCR template, genomic DNA was extracted from bulk tumor tissue, and around 600 ng of gDNA was amplified for each sample. During surgery, multiple biopsies were taken from each primary tumor, with sampling sites spaced as far apart as possible within the tumor mass. Patients in the study cohort, which was described as untreated, were newly diagnosed NSCLC cases going through curative surgery. The donor group was made up of approximately 16 newly diagnosed non-small cell lung cancer patients undergoing surgery with curative intent. Resected tumor masses were reviewed by two independent pathologists. Only high-quality DNA and RNA samples were carried forward to sequencing.

Of note for this clonotype: Its antigen is unknown. No quality values exist for individual bases; no much larger clone is one base distant.

The TCR beta CDR3 region was amplified with a multiplex PCR system, in which a first round of around 10 cycles was run using 32 V-gene forward and 13 J-gene reverse primers. A QIAGEN Multiplex PCR Kit was used for first-round PCR, and the primer sequences were filed in Chinese patent CN105087789A. Illumina universal primers were attached in a second round of PCR run with the Phusion High-Fidelity PCR Kit. The TCR libraries underwent paired-end sequencing with a read length of 151 bp on the Illumina HiSeq X Ten platform. In the source study's methods: Reads without multiplex PCR primers were removed using Cutadapt, read pairs were merged using PEAR, and CDR3 regions were called using MiXCR with default settings. Repertoire diversity used Shannon entropy, and clonality was computed as one minus Shannon entropy divided by ln of productive unique sequence count. A clonotype counted as a dominant or high-frequency T-cell clone when its frequency was 0.5% or higher. TCRdb redid the processing of the public reads, applying fastp at Q25 and MiXCR, and retained in-frame beta chains. All rows with the same CDR3 protein become a single entry with the most common DNA and genes. These V and J calls rely on TCRdb rather than the paper's analysis. The sample profile shows fewer than 25,000 distinct CDR3 sequences; roughly 30% of them were found once. Around 3.9% of the sample belongs to the ten largest clones.

Broader findings and caveats from the paper: Local T-cell repertoire clonality showed a statistically significant but moderate positive correlation with local tumor mutational burden (R around 0.34). Within a patient, identical dominant CDR3B clonotypes were found to recur across loci, yet unique high-frequency clones were also harbored in different tumor locations. High-frequency TCR beta clonotypes were found to be largely distinct between individual patients.

Sequenced input: lung tumor tissue. This sequence was found in a man aged 40-50 years with non-small cell lung cancer. The sequence is built from TRBV9 and TRBJ1-3; a stretch of 10 junction bases matches TRBD1. In nucleotide form, the sequence is TGTGCCAGCAGCGGATCGGGACAGGGGCTCTTCGGAAACACCATATATTTT. This codes for CASSGSGQGLFGNTIYF.